One and the same sample provided the 14 T cell receptor beta chains below, sequenced in a study of T cells in Graves' hyperthyroidism and ophthalmopathy. Amplification of TCR beta CDR3 regions used RNA as the template. The primer set for the first-round RT-PCR of the TCR CDR3 was HTBI. TCRdb analysed the multiplex PCR reads with MiXCR anew, one entry per CDR3 protein. In the table there are 330,000 or so distinct CDR3 sequences, 18% of which are singletons. Sequencing was done on a sample of blood. The receptors stem from a woman in her thirties or forties with Graves' ophthalmopathy.

Many counts were recorded for this clonotype. This chain uses TRBV15 with TRBJ1-5; a weak D match, TRBD1 (5 bases). The germline CDR1 and CDR2 sequences are LNHNV and YYDKDF (reference sequence). This CDR3 comprises 17 residues. Trimming left V 1 base short and J 3 bases short, with 16 bases between. The CDR3 loop reads CATSRARVTGLNQPQHF. The CDR3 DNA reads TGTGCCACCAGCAGAGCAAGGGTCACAGGCCTCAATCAGCCCCAGCATTTT.

The table lists this clonotype with many counts. Germline is not matched at one junction end, which may reflect a read error. The genes are TRBV4-1 and TRBJ2-7; 9 positions agree with TRBD1. This CDR3 is built from 14 residues. The germline V gene encodes CDR1 MGHRA and CDR2 YSYEKL. The DNA for the CDR3 is TGTGCCAGCAGCCAGGGACAGGGCGCGTACGAGCAGTACTTC. This sequence encodes CASSQGQGAYEQYF.

This clonotype was observed many times. The rearrangement uses TRBV6-1 and TRBJ2-2, with 7 bases identical to TRBD1. The CDR3 runs to 15 residues. CDR1 is MNHNS and CDR2 is SASEGT in the germline V gene. J was trimmed by 1 base and V by 3 bases; bases with no gene match: 2. CDR3 amino acids: CASSENRGNTGELFF. CDR3 DNA: TGTGCCAGCAGTGAGAACAGGGGGAACACCGGGGAGCTGTTTTTT.

This clonotype was picked up many times. The chain is built from TRBV6-1 and TRBJ1-1; no definite D call. The CDR3 extends over 13 amino acids. The germline V gene has CDR1 MNHNS and CDR2 SASEGT. V was trimmed by 3 bases and J by 3 bases, leaving 8 bases between them. For the CDR3, the DNA is TGTGCCAGCAGTGAGTCACAGTACACTGAAGCTTTCTTT. Protein sequence: CASSESQYTEAFF.

Ten or more counts support this clonotype. The chain joins TRBV15 to TRBJ1-2, with 7 bases aligning to TRBD1. CDR3 length: 15 amino acids. V dropped 0 bases and J dropped 7; count of bases not matched to a gene: 8. CDR1 and CDR2 (germline): LNHNV, YYDKDF (reference sequence). CDR3 amino acids: CATSRDRTGVGGYTF. In DNA form, the CDR3 reads TGTGCCACCAGCAGAGATCGCACAGGGGTCGGTGGCTACACCTTC.

This clonotype was counted many times. The CDR3 bases are TGTGCCAGCAGCTTAGTGACAGGGGGCGGTATCTATGGCTACACCTTC. It encodes CASSLVTGGGIYGYTF. This chain uses TRBV11-2 with TRBJ1-2, with TRBD1 matching 10 bases. Germline V gene sequence: CDR1 SGHAT, CDR2 FQNNGV. The CDR3 runs to 16 residues. With 1 base clipped from V and 4 bases from J, the junction kept 6 bases outside the gene matches.

This clonotype showed up many times. V and J are TRBV9 and TRBJ2-5; maybe TRBD2 (6 bases). From germline, CDR1 is SGDLS and CDR2 YYNGEE. The CDR3 loop spans 16 amino acids. V was clipped by 4 bases and J by 2 bases, with 18 bases between them. CDR3 nucleotide sequence: TGTGCCAGCAGCCCGAGGAGGGAGGACAAACAAGAGACCCAGTACTTC. The encoded protein is CASSPRREDKQETQYF.

A few counts support this clonotype. The chain employs TRBV27 and TRBJ2-2; TRBD2 agrees at 12 bases. This CDR3 is 17 amino acids long. J lost 7 bases, V lost 6 bases, and 12 bases had no gene match. Germline CDR1 reads MNHEY; CDR2 reads SMNVEV (reference sequence). CDR3 protein: CASRLLAGGPFGGELFF. The CDR3 nucleotides read TGTGCCAGCAGACTGCTAGCGGGAGGGCCTTTCGGCGGGGAGCTGTTTTTT.

This clonotype was observed many times. The chain combines TRBV9 with TRBJ2-2; maybe TRBD2 (5 bases). Germline-derived CDR1 and CDR2 are SGDLS and YYNGEE. V lost 0 bases and J lost 0, with 15 bases in between. The CDR3 loop spans 18 amino acids. CDR3 in amino acids: CASSVGGSGSPNTGELFF. The DNA of the CDR3 is TGTGCCAGCAGCGTAGGAGGTTCGGGGTCCCCGAACACCGGGGAGCTGTTTTTT. The whole variable domain, remainder taken from reference TRBV9 and TRBJ2-2, is DSGVTQTPKHLITATGQRVTLRCSPRSGDLSVYWYQQSLDQGLQFLIQYYNGEERAKGNILERFSAQQFPDLHSELNLSSLELGDSALYFCASSVGGSGSPNTGELFFGEGSRLTVL.

The chain is built from TRBV5-1 and TRBJ2-7; D remains unclear. Trimming left V 3 bases short and J 7 bases short, with 17 bases between. Germline loops: CDR1 SGHRS, CDR2 YFSETQ. CDR3 size: 14 residues. CDR3 sequence: CASSSGRALMEQYF. DNA of the CDR3: TGCGCCAGCAGCTCGGGCCGGGCCCTGATGGAGCAGTACTTC.

Ten or more counts support this clonotype. V usage is TRBV12-3 or TRBV12-4 and J usage is TRBJ2-7, with 10 nucleotides matching TRBD1. The trim removed 3 bases at V and 4 bases at J, leaving 6 bases unmatched. The CDR3 is 15 residues long. CDR3 nucleotide sequence: TGTGCCAGCAGTTTCGGGGACAGGGGAGTTTACGAGCAGTACTTC. The encoded protein is CASSFGDRGVYEQYF.

This clonotype was observed many times. The chain carries TRBV7-2 and TRBJ1-2; a possible D gene is TRBD1 (6 bases). This CDR3 is built from 16 residues. Germline-derived CDR1 and CDR2 are SGHTA and FQGNSA. V was clipped by 0 bases and J by 4 bases, with 15 bases between them. The CDR3 loop is CASSLAEGQRAYGYTF. As DNA, the CDR3 is TGTGCCAGCAGCTTAGCCGAAGGACAGAGGGCCTATGGCTACACCTTC.

In this sample, this clonotype turned up many times. The CDR3 DNA follows: TGTGCCAGCAGCATATGGAATGATGGCAATCAGCCCCAGCATTTT. Its translation is CASSIWNDGNQPQHF. The chain has TRBV7-2 and TRBJ1-5, with D unclear. The CDR3 loop spans 15 amino acids. V lost 5 bases to trimming and J lost 2 bases, with 13 bases between them. Germline V gene data show CDR1 as SGHTA and CDR2 as FQGNSA.

This clonotype was found many times. This chain links TRBV15 with TRBJ1-5; TRBD1 matches at 7 bases. V trimming: 1 base; J trimming: 2 bases; junction bases outside the gene matches: 8. The CDR3 has 17 amino acids. Germline CDR1 reads LNHNV; CDR2 reads YYDKDF (reference sequence). The CDR3 sequence: CATSRGSPRGGNQPQHF. The CDR3 bases are TGTGCCACCAGCAGAGGATCACCCAGGGGGGGCAATCAGCCCCAGCATTTT.